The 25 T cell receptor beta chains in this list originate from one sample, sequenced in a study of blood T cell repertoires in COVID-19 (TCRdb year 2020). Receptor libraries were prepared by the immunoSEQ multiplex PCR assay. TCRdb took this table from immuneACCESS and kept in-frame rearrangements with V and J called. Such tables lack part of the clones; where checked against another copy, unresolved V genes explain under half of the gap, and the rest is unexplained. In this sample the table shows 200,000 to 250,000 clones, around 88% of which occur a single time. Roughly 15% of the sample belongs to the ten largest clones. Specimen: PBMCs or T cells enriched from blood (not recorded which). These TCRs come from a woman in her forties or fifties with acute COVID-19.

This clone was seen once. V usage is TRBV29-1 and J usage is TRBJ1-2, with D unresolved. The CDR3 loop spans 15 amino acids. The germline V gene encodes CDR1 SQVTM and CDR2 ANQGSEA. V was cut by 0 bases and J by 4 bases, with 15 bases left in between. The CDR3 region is CSVEDQDGRGYGYTF. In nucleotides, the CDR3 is TGCAGCGTTGAAGATCAGGACGGGAGAGGCTATGGCTACACCTTC.

This chain's CDR3 is CASSLENLVNEQFF. CDR3 DNA sequence: TGTGCCAGCAGCCTCGAAAATCTAGTAAATGAGCAGTTCTTC. The genes are TRBV14 and TRBJ2-1, with D unclear. This CDR3 spans 14 amino acids. V lost 4 bases, J lost 7 bases, and 14 bases lay in between. Looked up from germline, CDR1 is SGHDN and CDR2 is FVKESK.

CDR3 nucleotides: TGTGCCAGTAGGTTGGACAGGAATCAGCCCCAGCATTTT. It encodes CASRLDRNQPQHF. The chain couples TRBV19 to TRBJ1-5, with 7 bases identical to TRBD1. The V and J ends lost 6 bases and 4 bases, in that order; junction bases with no gene match: 3. This CDR3 comprises 13 residues. Looked up from germline, CDR1 is LNHDA and CDR2 is SQIVND (reference sequence).

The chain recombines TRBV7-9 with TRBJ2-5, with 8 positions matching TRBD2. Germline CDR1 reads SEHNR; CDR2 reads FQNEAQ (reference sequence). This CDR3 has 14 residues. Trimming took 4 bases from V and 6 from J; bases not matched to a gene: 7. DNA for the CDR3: TGTGCCAGCAGCTGGCGGACTAGCAGGCAGACCCAGTACTTC. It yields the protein CASSWRTSRQTQYF.

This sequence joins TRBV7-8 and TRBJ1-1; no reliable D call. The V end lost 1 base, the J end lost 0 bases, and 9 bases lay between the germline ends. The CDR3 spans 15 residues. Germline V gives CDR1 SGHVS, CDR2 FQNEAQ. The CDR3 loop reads CASSLVGLMNTEAFF. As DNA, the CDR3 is TGTGCCAGCAGCTTAGTTGGACTAATGAACACTGAAGCTTTCTTT. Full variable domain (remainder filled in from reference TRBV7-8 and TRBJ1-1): GAGVSQSPRYKVAKRGQDVALRCDPISGHVSLFWYQQALGQGPEFLTYFQNEAQLDKSGLPSDRFFAERPEGSVSTLKIQRTQQEDSAVYLCASSLVGLMNTEAFFGQGTRLTVV.

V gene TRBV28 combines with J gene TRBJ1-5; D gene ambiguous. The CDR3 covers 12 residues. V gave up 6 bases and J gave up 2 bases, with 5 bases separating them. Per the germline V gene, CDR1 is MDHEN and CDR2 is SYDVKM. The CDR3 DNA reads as TGTGCCAGCAGGAGGGGCAATCAGCCCCAGCATTTT. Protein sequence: CASRRGNQPQHF. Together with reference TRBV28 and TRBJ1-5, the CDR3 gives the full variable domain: DVKVTQSSRYLVKRTGEKVFLECVQDMDHENMFWYRQDPGLGLRLIYFSYDVKMKEKGDIPEGYSVSREKKERFSLILESASTNQTSMYLCASRRGNQPQHFGDGTRLSIL.

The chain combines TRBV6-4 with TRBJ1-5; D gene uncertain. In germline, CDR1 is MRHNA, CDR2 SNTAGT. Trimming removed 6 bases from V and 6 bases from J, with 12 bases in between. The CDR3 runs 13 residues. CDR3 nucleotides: TGTGCCAGCAGCGTTGAGAGAGGTCAGCCCCAGCATTTT. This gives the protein CASSVERGQPQHF.

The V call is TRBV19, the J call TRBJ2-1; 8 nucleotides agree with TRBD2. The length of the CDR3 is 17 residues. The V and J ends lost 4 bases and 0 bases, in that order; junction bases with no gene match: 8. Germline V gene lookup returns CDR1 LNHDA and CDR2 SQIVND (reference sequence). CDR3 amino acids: CASSTVLAASSYNEQFF. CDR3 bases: TGTGCCAGTAGTACCGTACTAGCGGCGAGCTCCTACAATGAGCAGTTCTTC.

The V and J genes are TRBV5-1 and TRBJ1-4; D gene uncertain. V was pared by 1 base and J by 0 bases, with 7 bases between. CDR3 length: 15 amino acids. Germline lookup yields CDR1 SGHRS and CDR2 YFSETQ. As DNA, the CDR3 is TGCGCCAGCAGCTTGTACTCCTCAACTAATGAAAAACTGTTTTTT. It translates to CASSLYSSTNEKLFF.

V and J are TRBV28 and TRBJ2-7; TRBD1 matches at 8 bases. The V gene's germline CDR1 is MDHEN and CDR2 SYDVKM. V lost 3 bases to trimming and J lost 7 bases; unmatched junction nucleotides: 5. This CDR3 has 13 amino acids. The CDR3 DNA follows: TGTGCCAGCAGTTTGGCAGGGGGCTGGGAGCAGTACTTC. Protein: CASSLAGGWEQYF.

The CDR3 region is CASSDRAAGGNYNEQFF. In DNA, the CDR3 is TGTGCCAGCAGCGACAGGGCAGCGGGAGGGAACTACAATGAGCAGTTCTTC. The V and J genes are TRBV4-2 and TRBJ2-1, with 10 bases matching TRBD2. CDR1 LGHNA and CDR2 YNFKEQ come from the germline V gene. Losses at the gene ends were 5 bases for V and 3 bases for J; bases not matched to a gene: 10. This CDR3 comprises 17 residues.

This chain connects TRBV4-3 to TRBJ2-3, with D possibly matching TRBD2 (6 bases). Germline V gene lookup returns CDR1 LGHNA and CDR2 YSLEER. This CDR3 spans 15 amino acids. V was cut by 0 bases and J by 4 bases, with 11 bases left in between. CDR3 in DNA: TGCGCCAGCAGCCAAGATCGGGTAGCGGCAGATACGCAGTATTTT. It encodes CASSQDRVAADTQYF.

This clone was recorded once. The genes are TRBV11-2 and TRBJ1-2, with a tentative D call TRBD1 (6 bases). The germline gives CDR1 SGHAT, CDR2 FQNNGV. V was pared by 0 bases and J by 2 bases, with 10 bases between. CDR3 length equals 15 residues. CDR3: CASSLDFQGNYGYTF. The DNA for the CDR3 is TGTGCCAGCAGCTTAGATTTCCAGGGGAACTATGGCTACACCTTC.

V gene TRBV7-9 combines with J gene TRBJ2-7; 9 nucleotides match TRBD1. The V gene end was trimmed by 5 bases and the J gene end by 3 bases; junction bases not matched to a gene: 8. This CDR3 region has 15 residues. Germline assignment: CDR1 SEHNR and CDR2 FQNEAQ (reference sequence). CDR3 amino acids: CASSPPSTGGYEQYF. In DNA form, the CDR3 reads TGTGCCAGCAGCCCCCCATCGACAGGGGGCTACGAGCAGTACTTC.

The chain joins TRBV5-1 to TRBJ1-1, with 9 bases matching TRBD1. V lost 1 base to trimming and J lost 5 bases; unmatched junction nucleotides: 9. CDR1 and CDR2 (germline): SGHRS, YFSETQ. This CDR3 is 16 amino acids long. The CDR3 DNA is TGCGCCAGCAGCTTGACAGGGGGCCTAGTGGTGACTGAAGCTTTCTTT. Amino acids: CASSLTGGLVVTEAFF.

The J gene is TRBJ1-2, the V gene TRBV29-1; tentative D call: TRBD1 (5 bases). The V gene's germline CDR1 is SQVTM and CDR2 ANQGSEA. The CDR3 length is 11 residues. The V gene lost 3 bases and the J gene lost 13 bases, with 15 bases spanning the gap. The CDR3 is CSVDFDGTRTF. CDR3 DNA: TGCAGCGTTGACTTCGACGGGACTCGCACCTTC.

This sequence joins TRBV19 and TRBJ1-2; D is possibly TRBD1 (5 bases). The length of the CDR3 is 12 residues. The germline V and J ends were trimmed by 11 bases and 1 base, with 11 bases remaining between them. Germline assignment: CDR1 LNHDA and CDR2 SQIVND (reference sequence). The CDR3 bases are TGTGCCGGCCAAGACAGTAACTATGGCTACACCTTC. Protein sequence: CAGQDSNYGYTF.

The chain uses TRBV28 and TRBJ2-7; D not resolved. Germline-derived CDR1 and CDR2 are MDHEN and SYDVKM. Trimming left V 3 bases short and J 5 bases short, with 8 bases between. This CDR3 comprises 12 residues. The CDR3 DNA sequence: TGTGCCAGCAGTTTTCGCCGGGACGAGCAGTACTTC. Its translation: CASSFRRDEQYF.

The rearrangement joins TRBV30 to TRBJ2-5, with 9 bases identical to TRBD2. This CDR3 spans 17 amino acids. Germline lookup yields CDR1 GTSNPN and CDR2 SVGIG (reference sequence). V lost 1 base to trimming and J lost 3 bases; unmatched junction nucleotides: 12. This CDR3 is CAWSALHSGSVKETQYF. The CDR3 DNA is TGTGCCTGGAGTGCTCTCCATAGCGGGAGTGTTAAAGAGACCCAGTACTTC.

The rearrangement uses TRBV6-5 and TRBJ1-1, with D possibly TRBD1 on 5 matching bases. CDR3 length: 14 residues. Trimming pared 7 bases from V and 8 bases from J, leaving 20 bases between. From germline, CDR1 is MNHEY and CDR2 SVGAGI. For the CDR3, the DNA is TGTGCCAGCACCCATAAGCGGACGGGGGAAGAAGCTTTCTTT. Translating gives CASTHKRTGEEAFF.

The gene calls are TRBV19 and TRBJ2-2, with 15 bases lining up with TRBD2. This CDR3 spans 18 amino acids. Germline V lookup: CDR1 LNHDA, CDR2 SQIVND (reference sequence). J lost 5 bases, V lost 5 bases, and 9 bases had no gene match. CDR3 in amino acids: CASSAPGLAGGWTGELFF. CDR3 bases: TGTGCCAGTAGTGCTCCGGGACTAGCGGGAGGTTGGACCGGGGAGCTGTTTTTT.

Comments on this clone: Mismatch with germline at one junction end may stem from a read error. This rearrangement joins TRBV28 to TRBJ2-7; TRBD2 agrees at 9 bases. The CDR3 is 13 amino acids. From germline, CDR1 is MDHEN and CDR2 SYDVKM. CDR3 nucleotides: TGTGCCAGCAGTTTATTTAAGGCGGGAGGGCCGGACTTC. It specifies CASSLFKAGGPDF.

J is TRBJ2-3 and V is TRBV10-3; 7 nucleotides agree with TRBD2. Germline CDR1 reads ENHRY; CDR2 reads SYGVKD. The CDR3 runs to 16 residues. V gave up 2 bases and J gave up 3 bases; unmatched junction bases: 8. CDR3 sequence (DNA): TGTGCCATCAGTGAGGCACTAGCGATAGGGACAGATACGCAGTATTTT. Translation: CAISEALAIGTDTQYF.

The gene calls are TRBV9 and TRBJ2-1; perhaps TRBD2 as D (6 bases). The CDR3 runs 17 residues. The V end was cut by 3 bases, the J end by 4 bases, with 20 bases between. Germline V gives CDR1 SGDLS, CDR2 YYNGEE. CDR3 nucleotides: TGTGCCAGCAGCGCGTCCCAGACCGGGACTGTATACAATGAGCAGTTCTTC. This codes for CASSASQTGTVYNEQFF.

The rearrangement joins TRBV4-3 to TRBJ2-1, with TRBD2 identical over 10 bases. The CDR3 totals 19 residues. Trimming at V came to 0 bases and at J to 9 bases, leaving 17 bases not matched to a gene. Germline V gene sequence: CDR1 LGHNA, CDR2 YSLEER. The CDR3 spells CASSQEWGRGLAGVAEQFF. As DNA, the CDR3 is TGCGCCAGCAGCCAAGAGTGGGGTCGGGGTCTAGCGGGAGTTGCTGAGCAGTTCTTC.